These 11 T cell receptor beta chains came from one sample sequenced in a study of technical replicates of blood from several donors. Here immunoSEQ multiplex PCR was the method, and the copy in TCRdb shows in-frame clones only, minus some. The data show around 80,000 clones, around nine tenths seen once. Source material: T cells isolated from PBMCs. These receptor sequences come from a human donor in good health.

V usage is TRBV28 and J usage is TRBJ2-3; 7 bases align to TRBD2. CDR1 and CDR2 from the germline V gene are MDHEN and SYDVKM. The V segment lost 2 bases and the J segment 2 bases; nucleotides outside the gene matches: 10. The CDR3 is 17 amino acids. This CDR3 is CASSLRKAGALTDTQYF. The CDR3 DNA follows: TGTGCCAGCAGTTTACGTAAGGCGGGAGCTCTCACAGATACGCAGTATTTT. The full variable domain, with the rest looked up from reference TRBV28 and TRBJ2-3, is DVKVTQSSRYLVKRTGEKVFLECVQDMDHENMFWYRQDPGLGLRLIYFSYDVKMKEKGDIPEGYSVSREKKERFSLILESASTNQTSMYLCASSLRKAGALTDTQYFGPGTRLTVL.

This clone was counted a few times. CDR3 DNA sequence: TGTGCCAGCAGTGCGGACATCAATCAGCCCCAGCATTTT. Residues: CASSADINQPQHF. This chain connects TRBV6-4 to TRBJ1-5; the D gene is possibly TRBD1 (5 bases). Germline V CDR1 and CDR2: MRHNA, SNTAGT. The germline V and J ends were trimmed by 4 bases and 3 bases, with 7 bases remaining between them. The CDR3 spans 13 residues.

This clone was seen more than once but under ten times. At one end, the junction sequence differs from germline, possibly due to a read error. This chain joins TRBV30 and TRBJ1-1; D uncertain. The CDR3 consists of 11 residues. Germline loops: CDR1 GTSNPN, CDR2 SVGIG (reference sequence). The CDR3 nucleotides read TGCGCTCAGGTTACCTACACTGAAGCTTTCTTT. This sequence encodes CAQVTYTEAFF.

V gene TRBV14 combines with J gene TRBJ1-5; tentatively, D is TRBD1 (6 bases). The V end was cut by 3 bases, the J end by 3 bases, with 15 bases between. Germline loops: CDR1 SGHDN, CDR2 FVKESK. The CDR3 runs to 16 residues. CDR3 sequence (DNA): TGTGCCAGCAGCCAGGTTGGCAGGGGCTTCAATCAGCCCCAGCATTTT. Its translation is CASSQVGRGFNQPQHF. The full variable domain, in which reference TRBV14 and TRBJ1-5 provide the parts outside the CDR3, is EAGVTQFPSHSVIEKGQTVTLRCDPISGHDNLYWYRRVMGKEIKFLLHFVKESKQDESGMPNNRFLAERTGGTYSTLKVQPAELEDSGVYFCASSQVGRGFNQPQHFGDGTRLSIL.

The J gene is TRBJ2-2, the V gene TRBV27; no clear D gene. Looked up from germline, CDR1 is MNHEY and CDR2 is SMNVEV (reference sequence). V lost 2 bases to trimming and J lost 2 bases, with 9 bases between them. The CDR3 has 15 amino acids. The CDR3 loop is CASSLARINTGELFF. DNA of the CDR3: TGTGCCAGCAGTTTAGCGAGAATTAACACCGGGGAGCTGTTTTTT.

The gene calls are TRBV7-3 and TRBJ2-1; 8 positions match TRBD2. Unmatched junction bases numbered 9, after V lost 4 bases and J lost 7 bases. CDR1 is SGHTA, CDR2 FQGTGA, per germline. The CDR3 has 15 residues. The CDR3 sequence is CASSYSGGPMNEQFF. DNA for the CDR3: TGTGCCAGCAGCTATTCGGGAGGGCCTATGAATGAGCAGTTCTTC. The entire variable domain, with the rest obtained from reference TRBV7-3 and TRBJ2-1, is as follows: GAGVSQTPSNKVTEKGKYVELRCDPISGHTALYWYRQSLGQGPEFLIYFQGTGAADDSGLPNDRFFAVRPEGSVSTLKIQRTERGDSAVYLCASSYSGGPMNEQFFGPGTRLTVL.

This clone was seen a single time. The rearrangement uses TRBV18 and TRBJ2-5; 8 bases align to TRBD2. This CDR3 contains 15 residues. The V and J ends lost 1 base and 5 bases, in that order; junction bases with no gene match: 6. Germline V lookup: CDR1 KGHSH, CDR2 LQKENI. The CDR3 spells CASSPLREGPETQYF. The DNA for the CDR3 is TGTGCCAGCTCACCACTTCGGGAGGGCCCGGAGACCCAGTACTTC.

V gene TRBV28 combines with J gene TRBJ1-3; D not resolved. V lost 5 bases and J 0 bases, leaving 11 bases between the germline ends. CDR1 and CDR2 from the germline V gene are MDHEN and SYDVKM. The CDR3 covers 15 residues. The CDR3 DNA sequence: TGTGCCAGCAGTCTATCACTAGTCTCTGGAAACACCATATATTTT. Translation: CASSLSLVSGNTIYF.

The chain carries TRBV5-5 and TRBJ2-7; TRBD1 agrees at 8 bases. Germline lookup yields CDR1 SGHKS and CDR2 YYEKEE (reference sequence). V was clipped by 4 bases and J by 3 bases; unmatched bases: 6. The CDR3 totals 14 residues. The CDR3 is CASSEDRVGYEQYF. In DNA, the CDR3 is TGTGCCAGCAGCGAGGACAGGGTGGGCTACGAGCAGTACTTC.

This clone was seen only once. The chain has TRBV11-2 and TRBJ2-3; 11 bases match TRBD1. V dropped 6 bases and J dropped 4; count of bases not matched to a gene: 12. Per germline, CDR1 SGHAT and CDR2 FQNNGV. This CDR3 is 17 amino acids long. CDR3 sequence reads: CASSYRIGQGAADTQYF. The CDR3 DNA is TGTGCCAGCAGTTACCGCATTGGACAGGGGGCCGCAGATACGCAGTATTTT. Full variable domain (remainder filled in from reference TRBV11-2 and TRBJ2-3): EAGVAQSPRYKIIEKRQSVAFWCNPISGHATLYWYQQILGQGPKLLIQFQNNGVVDDSQLPKDRFSAERLKGVDSTLKIQPAKLEDSAVYLCASSYRIGQGAADTQYFGPGTRLTVL.

This chain links TRBV30 with TRBJ2-3; 9 bases are a match to TRBD2. Germline V lookup: CDR1 GTSNPN, CDR2 SVGIG (reference sequence). The CDR3 extends over 15 amino acids. V trimming: 3 bases; J trimming: 3 bases; junction bases outside the gene matches: 7. Written as DNA, the CDR3 is TGTGCCTGGAGGAGAGCGGGAGGATGGACAGATACGCAGTATTTT. Translation: CAWRRAGGWTDTQYF.